This entry lists 9 T cell receptor beta chains sequenced from one sample in a study of T cell changes during pregnancy in multiple sclerosis. Method: immunoSEQ multiplex PCR; TCRdb's copy keeps in-frame clones and lacks some. The table records some 97,000 clones, 92% of them present only once. Here the sequenced sample was peripheral blood, taken after pregnancy. These TCRs come from a female donor with multiple sclerosis, enrolled in a pregnancy study.

The V call is TRBV5-6, the J call TRBJ1-2; D is possibly TRBD1 (6 bases). V lost 3 bases, J lost 2 bases, and 14 bases lay in between. The CDR3 covers 15 residues. Germline V gives CDR1 SGHDT, CDR2 YYEEEE. The CDR3 DNA sequence: TGTGCCAGCAGCTCACGGACAGAGCTAAACTATGGCTACACCTTC. Protein sequence: CASSSRTELNYGYTF.

The chain uses TRBV28 and TRBJ1-2; 7 bases are a match to TRBD1. The CDR3 spans 16 residues. V was clipped by 2 bases and J by 4 bases; unmatched bases: 10. Germline-derived CDR1 and CDR2 are MDHEN and SYDVKM. The CDR3 region has the DNA TGTGCCAGCAGTTTAGCGAACCGACAGGGATTCTATGGCTACACCTTC. Amino acids: CASSLANRQGFYGYTF.

This chain links TRBV4-2 with TRBJ2-7, with TRBD2 as a possible D gene (7 bases). The CDR3 runs to 14 residues. Trimming took off 3 bases at V and 5 bases at J, with 14 bases between the two ends. Germline loops: CDR1 LGHNA, CDR2 YNFKEQ. The DNA of the CDR3 is TGTGCCAGCAGCCAGCGTGGGGGGGGCAACGAGCAGTACTTC. This gives the protein CASSQRGGGNEQYF.

The chain combines TRBV19 with TRBJ1-1; 9 bases match TRBD1. After removal of 4 bases from V and 10 bases from J, the junction contained 7 bases not matched to a gene. Germline V gene data show CDR1 as LNHDA and CDR2 as SQIVND (reference sequence). This CDR3 has 13 residues. The CDR3 DNA reads as TGTGCCAGTAGTAATAACAGGGGGCTCGTAGCTTTCTTT. Translated, it gives CASSNNRGLVAFF.

V and J are TRBV5-5 and TRBJ1-1, with D maybe TRBD1 (6 bases). Germline lookup yields CDR1 SGHKS and CDR2 YYEKEE (reference sequence). This CDR3 has 15 residues. V was cut by 4 bases and J by 2 bases, with 15 bases left in between. The CDR3 loop reads CASSSTGQSNTEAFF. CDR3 DNA sequence: TGTGCCAGCAGCAGTACTGGACAGTCAAACACTGAAGCTTTCTTT. Using reference TRBV5-5 and TRBJ1-1 for the parts outside the CDR3, the full variable domain is DAGVTQSPTHLIKTRGQQVTLRCSPISGHKSVSWYQQVLGQGPQFIFQYYEKEERGRGNFPDRFSARQFPNYSSELNVNALLLGDSALYLCASSSTGQSNTEAFFGQGTRLTVV.

The CDR3 region has the DNA TGCGCCAGCAGCCACGGGGAGGGTTTCAAAAACATTCAGTACTTC. Protein product: CASSHGEGFKNIQYF. The chain couples TRBV4-3 to TRBJ2-4; 7 nucleotides agree with TRBD2. J lost 3 bases, V lost 3 bases, and 5 bases had no gene match. Germline V gives CDR1 LGHNA, CDR2 YSLEER. This CDR3 is built from 15 residues.

V usage is TRBV10-2 and J usage is TRBJ1-2, with D unresolved. Per germline, CDR1 WSHSY and CDR2 SAAADI. Trimming cost V 4 bases and J 7 bases, with 16 bases left between them. The CDR3 has 14 residues. DNA for the CDR3: TGCGCCAGCAGTGTTGGGGAGGTTTTGGCTGGCTACACCTTC. Translating it yields CASSVGEVLAGYTF.

The J gene is TRBJ2-5, the V gene TRBV13; TRBD2 matches 14 bases. The CDR3 has 19 residues. V lost 5 bases and J lost 5; bases outside the gene matches: 16. Germline V lookup: CDR1 PRHDT, CDR2 FYEKMQ (reference sequence). Written as DNA, the CDR3 is TGTGCCAGCAGCCAGGGACTAGCGGGAGCCCCCATCGCTCCCGAGACCCAGTACTTC. Encoded protein: CASSQGLAGAPIAPETQYF.

The chain uses TRBV7-3 and TRBJ2-7; D is unclear. The CDR3 contains 12 residues. Trimming stripped 4 bases from V and 7 bases from J, with 11 bases between. Germline assignment: CDR1 SGHTA and CDR2 FQGTGA. The DNA for the CDR3 is TGTGCCAGCAGCTCACTGATACGGGAGCAGTACTTC. It specifies CASSSLIREQYF.